The 27 T cell receptor beta chains in this list originate from one sample, sequenced in a study of cytomegalovirus exposure and HLA in healthy donors. Primers included in the PCR were 60 Vbeta and 13 Jbeta primers. The method was immunoSEQ multiplex PCR; TCRdb's version includes in-frame clones alone and lacks a portion of them. Here the sample spans some 190,000 clones, roughly 80% being singletons. The sequencing input was PBMCs. These receptors came from a man aged 35-49 years in good health and CMV-seronegative.

This chain uses TRBV5-1 with TRBJ2-1, with 8 bases matching TRBD1. Losses at the gene ends were 4 bases for V and 7 bases for J; bases not matched to a gene: 4. This CDR3 has 13 residues. Germline CDR1 reads SGHRS; CDR2 reads YFSETQ. The DNA for the CDR3 is TGCGCCAGCAGCCCTAGGACAGGGAATGAGCAGTTCTTC. Translated, it gives CASSPRTGNEQFF.

The chain is built from TRBV18 and TRBJ1-2; TRBD1 matches 11 bases. The CDR3 loop spans 16 amino acids. With V trimmed by 0 bases and J by 5 bases, 5 bases remained unmatched. Looked up from germline, CDR1 is KGHSH and CDR2 is LQKENI. DNA for the CDR3: TGTGCCAGCTCACCACCGTGGACAGGGGGCGTTTATGGCTACACCTTC. It encodes CASSPPWTGGVYGYTF.

This chain joins TRBV6-5 and TRBJ2-1, with a possible D match to TRBD1 (6 bases). CDR1 is MNHEY, CDR2 SVGAGI, per germline. This CDR3 has 15 amino acids. The V and J ends lost 6 bases and 5 bases respectively, with 17 bases between them. The CDR3 sequence: CASRLNRDRNNEQFF. The CDR3 nucleotides read TGTGCCAGCAGGCTTAACAGGGACCGTAACAATGAGCAGTTCTTC.

This clone was seen a single time. The chain employs TRBV11-2 and TRBJ2-3; the match to TRBD1 covers 9 bases. The CDR3 loop spans 14 amino acids. Germline V gives CDR1 SGHAT, CDR2 FQNNGV. Germline trimming cut 5 bases from V and 5 bases from J; bases unmatched to any gene: 5. The CDR3 protein is CASSRGQGIDTQYF. The CDR3 region has the DNA TGTGCCAGCAGCCGGGGACAGGGAATAGATACGCAGTATTTT. Full variable domain (outside the CDR3, taken from reference TRBV11-2 and TRBJ2-3): EAGVAQSPRYKIIEKRQSVAFWCNPISGHATLYWYQQILGQGPKLLIQFQNNGVVDDSQLPKDRFSAERLKGVDSTLKIQPAKLEDSAVYLCASSRGQGIDTQYFGPGTRLTVL.

The rearrangement joins TRBV6-1 to TRBJ1-5; TRBD1 matches at 7 bases. The CDR3 extends over 14 amino acids. Trimming at V came to 4 bases and at J to 6 bases, leaving 6 bases not matched to a gene. Germline CDR1 and CDR2: MNHNS and SASEGT. The CDR3 coding sequence is TGTGCCAGCAGTGGCTCAGGGGGGCGTCAGCCCCAGCATTTT. It translates to CASSGSGGRQPQHF.

The chain combines TRBV28 with TRBJ2-1; TRBD2 aligns across 10 bases. Trimming cost V 5 bases and J 7 bases; bases outside gene matches: 11. The CDR3 has 16 residues. Looked up from germline, CDR1 is MDHEN and CDR2 is SYDVKM. Here the CDR3 DNA reads TGTGCCAGCAGTCCCGCACTAGCGGGACTTCAGAATGAGCAGTTCTTC. This gives the protein CASSPALAGLQNEQFF. The full variable domain, in which reference TRBV28 and TRBJ2-1 provide the parts outside the CDR3, is DVKVTQSSRYLVKRTGEKVFLECVQDMDHENMFWYRQDPGLGLRLIYFSYDVKMKEKGDIPEGYSVSREKKERFSLILESASTNQTSMYLCASSPALAGLQNEQFFGPGTRLTVL.

The chain couples TRBV28 to TRBJ2-7, with TRBD2 identical over 12 bases. This CDR3 comprises 19 residues. Germline values: CDR1 MDHEN, CDR2 SYDVKM. V lost 5 bases to trimming and J lost 0 bases; unmatched junction nucleotides: 14. The CDR3 sequence: CASSQTHGLAGTASYEQYF. CDR3 in DNA: TGTGCCAGCAGTCAAACCCACGGACTAGCGGGGACCGCCTCCTACGAGCAGTACTTC.

For this clone: At one end the junction does not follow the germline gene, possibly because of a read error. The chain combines TRBV7-7 with TRBJ2-5; weak D call: TRBD1 (6 bases). CDR1 SSHAT and CDR2 FNYEAQ come from the germline V gene (reference sequence). The CDR3 extends over 13 amino acids. The CDR3, as DNA: TGTGCTAGCAGCCCAGGACAGAAAGAGACCCAGTACTTC. It yields the protein CASSPGQKETQYF.

The chain carries TRBV10-3 and TRBJ2-7; D is possibly TRBD2 (6 bases). Trimming removed 3 bases from V and 0 bases from J, with 12 bases in between. CDR1 ENHRY and CDR2 SYGVKD come from the germline V gene. The CDR3 runs 15 residues. Written as DNA, the CDR3 is TGTGCCATCAGTGATATTAGCGGCCACTCCTACGAGCAGTACTTC. This encodes CAISDISGHSYEQYF.

This chain links TRBV9 with TRBJ2-7, with D perhaps TRBD1 (6 bases). The CDR3 covers 14 residues. Germline values: CDR1 SGDLS, CDR2 YYNGEE. Trimming cost V 4 bases and J 3 bases, with 14 bases left between them. CDR3 sequence: CASSPGDTYYEQYF. The CDR3 nucleotides read TGTGCCAGCAGCCCTGGGGACACCTACTACGAGCAGTACTTC.

The chain joins TRBV9 to TRBJ2-7; 7 bases match TRBD2. Germline V CDR1 and CDR2: SGDLS, YYNGEE. V lost 0 bases, J lost 1 base, and 4 bases stayed unmatched. The CDR3 length is 15 residues. The CDR3 region is CASSVGGGVSYEQYF. The CDR3 DNA reads as TGTGCCAGCAGCGTAGGGGGGGGAGTTTCCTACGAGCAGTACTTC.

This rearrangement joins TRBV5-1 to TRBJ1-5, with 7 bases aligning to TRBD1. The CDR3 is made up of 15 amino acids. Per the germline V gene, CDR1 is SGHRS and CDR2 is YFSETQ. J gave up 0 bases and V 4 bases, and 4 bases lay outside the gene matches. In DNA form, the CDR3 reads TGCGCCAGCAGCCAGGGGACAGTTAGCAATCAGCCCCAGCATTTT. Protein sequence: CASSQGTVSNQPQHF.

The chain joins TRBV2 to TRBJ1-2; 10 nucleotides align to TRBD1. The ends lost 8 bases at V and 8 bases at J; junction bases unmatched: 8. The germline gives CDR1 SNHLY, CDR2 FYNNEI. The CDR3 is made up of 13 amino acids. The CDR3 sequence is CASADRGRRGYTF. The CDR3 DNA reads as TGTGCCAGCGCCGACAGGGGGCGGAGGGGCTACACCTTC.

The chain recombines TRBV10-3 with TRBJ1-2; the match to TRBD1 covers 7 bases. V shed 5 bases, J shed 0 bases, and the junction held 3 bases outside the gene matches. The length of the CDR3 is 14 residues. Germline CDR1 is ENHRY and CDR2 is SYGVKD. This chain's CDR3 is CAISTGTANYGYTF. The DNA of the CDR3 is TGTGCCATCAGTACAGGGACAGCTAACTATGGCTACACCTTC.

The chain couples TRBV5-1 to TRBJ2-3, with unresolved D. There are 13 residues in the CDR3. V lost 5 bases and J lost 5, with 12 bases in between. Germline V lookup: CDR1 SGHRS, CDR2 YFSETQ. CDR3 in amino acids: CASRELLEDTQYF. The CDR3 DNA sequence: TGCGCCAGCAGGGAGTTACTGGAAGATACGCAGTATTTT.

The CDR3 loop reads CASSAPDGGNSPLHF. CDR3 coding DNA: TGTGCCAGCAGCGCCCCGGACGGGGGTAATTCACCCCTCCACTTT. The chain uses TRBV9 and TRBJ1-6; perhaps TRBD1 as D (5 bases). Trimming stripped 3 bases from V and 6 bases from J, with 13 bases between. The germline V gene encodes CDR1 SGDLS and CDR2 YYNGEE. This CDR3 region has 15 residues.

This clone was seen a few times. V usage is TRBV6-5 and J usage is TRBJ2-7; 9 bases are a match to TRBD1. Unmatched junction bases numbered 1, after V lost 6 bases and J lost 1 base. Germline V CDR1 and CDR2: MNHEY, SVGAGI. The CDR3 is made up of 13 amino acids. CDR3 amino acids: CASRDRGSYEQYF. The CDR3 DNA is TGTGCCAGCAGGGACAGGGGTTCCTACGAGCAGTACTTC.

CDR3 sequence: CASGWGQGNYGYTF. Here the CDR3 DNA reads TGTGCTAGTGGTTGGGGACAGGGGAACTATGGCTACACCTTC. The J gene is TRBJ1-2, the V gene TRBV12-5, with 10 bases lining up with TRBD1. The CDR3 consists of 14 residues. The junction had 1 base not matched to a gene; V was cut back by 4 bases and J by 2 bases. CDR1 and CDR2 (germline): LGHNT, FRNRAP.

This chain links TRBV9 with TRBJ1-1; possibly TRBD1 for D (6 bases). This CDR3 contains 15 residues. Per the germline V gene, CDR1 is SGDLS and CDR2 is YYNGEE. V shed 4 bases and J shed 0 bases, with 13 bases lying between them. CDR3: CASSPFEGVNTEAFF. The CDR3, as DNA: TGTGCCAGCAGCCCCTTTGAGGGGGTGAACACTGAAGCTTTCTTT.

The chain uses TRBV29-1 and TRBJ1-6, with 11 bases fitting TRBD1. V lost 6 bases to trimming and J lost 0 bases; unmatched junction nucleotides: 13. The CDR3 totals 19 residues. CDR1 and CDR2 from the germline V gene are SQVTM and ANQGSEA. This CDR3 reads CSVDPPGQGDSSYNSPLHF. DNA of the CDR3: TGCAGCGTGGACCCCCCGGGACAGGGGGACTCCTCCTATAATTCACCCCTCCACTTT.

Concerning this clone itself: At one end the junction does not follow the germline gene, possibly because of a read error. The chain employs TRBV7-9 and TRBJ2-5; 8 bases map to TRBD1. The CDR3 covers 12 residues. CDR1 SEHNR and CDR2 FQNEAQ come from the germline V gene (reference sequence). The DNA for the CDR3 is TGTGCCAGCAGCTTAACGACAGGGGAGGAAGACTTC. Translation: CASSLTTGEEDF.

This sequence joins TRBV4-3 and TRBJ1-5; 11 bases are shared with TRBD1. The CDR3 contains 15 residues. V gave up 3 bases and J gave up 7 bases; unmatched junction bases: 5. The germline gives CDR1 LGHNA, CDR2 YSLEER. DNA for the CDR3: TGCGCCAGCAGCCAGGACAGGGGGCTCCACCAGCCCCAGCATTTT. Residues: CASSQDRGLHQPQHF.

The rearrangement uses TRBV19 and TRBJ2-4, with a tentative D call TRBD1 (6 bases). Deletions cut 7 bases from V and 7 bases from J, with 14 bases between. The CDR3 covers 13 residues. From germline, CDR1 is LNHDA and CDR2 SQIVND (reference sequence). The CDR3 is CASISTGRNIQYF. CDR3 nucleotides: TGTGCCAGTATTAGCACAGGGCGGAACATTCAGTACTTC.

The chain uses TRBV5-1 and TRBJ2-2, with TRBD1 matching over 9 bases. There are 15 residues in the CDR3. Germline V gene sequence: CDR1 SGHRS, CDR2 YFSETQ. J gave up 5 bases and V 4 bases, and 6 bases lay outside the gene matches. CDR3 nucleotides: TGCGCCAGCAGCCTCCGGGACAGGGTGACCGGGGAGCTGTTTTTT. Encoded protein: CASSLRDRVTGELFF. Combining the CDR3 with reference TRBV5-1 and TRBJ2-2 gives the whole variable domain KAGVTQTPRYLIKTRGQQVTLSCSPISGHRSVSWYQQTPGQGLQFLFEYFSETQRNKGNFPGRFSGRQFSNSRSEMNVSTLELGDSALYLCASSLRDRVTGELFFGEGSRLTVL.

The count of this clone is one. This rearrangement joins TRBV7-3 to TRBJ1-1; TRBD1 might be the D (6 bases). V dropped 8 bases and J dropped 4 bases, with 20 bases sitting between them. The CDR3 is made up of 15 amino acids. Germline V gene lookup returns CDR1 SGHTA and CDR2 FQGTGA. The CDR3 nucleotides read TGTGCCAGCTCTCGCACAGGGCGGTCGGGCACTGAAGCTTTCTTT. Protein product: CASSRTGRSGTEAFF.

V and J are TRBV4-2 and TRBJ2-5; 7 positions agree with TRBD2. CDR3 length equals 15 residues. Unmatched junction bases numbered 6, after V lost 1 base and J lost 4 bases. In germline, CDR1 is LGHNA, CDR2 YNFKEQ. Written as DNA, the CDR3 is TGTGCCAGCAGCCAAGGGGAGGGACGGGTAGAGACCCAGTACTTC. It codes for CASSQGEGRVETQYF.

This rearrangement joins TRBV6-1 to TRBJ1-1; D not certain. This CDR3 is 13 amino acids long. The V end lost 1 base, the J end lost 2 bases, and 5 bases lay between the germline ends. Germline V lookup: CDR1 MNHNS, CDR2 SASEGT. The CDR3 DNA reads as TGTGCCAGCAGTGAAGGGCCTAACACTGAAGCTTTCTTT. Protein sequence: CASSEGPNTEAFF.